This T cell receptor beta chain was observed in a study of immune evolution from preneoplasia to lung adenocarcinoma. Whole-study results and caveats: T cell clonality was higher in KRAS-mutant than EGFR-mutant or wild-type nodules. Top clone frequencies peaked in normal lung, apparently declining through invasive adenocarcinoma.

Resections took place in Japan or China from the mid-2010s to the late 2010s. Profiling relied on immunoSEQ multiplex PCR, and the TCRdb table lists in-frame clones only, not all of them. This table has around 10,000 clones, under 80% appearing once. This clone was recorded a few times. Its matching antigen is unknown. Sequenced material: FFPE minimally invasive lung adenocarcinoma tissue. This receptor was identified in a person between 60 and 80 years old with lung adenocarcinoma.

Here the CDR3 reads CASSFSSYEQYF. CDR3 DNA sequence: TGTGCCAGCAGTTTTAGCTCCTACGAGCAGTACTTC. The chain recombines TRBV6-1 with TRBJ2-7, with D uncertain. Per the germline V gene, CDR1 is MNHNS and CDR2 is SASEGT. Between the trimmed V and J ends, which lost 5 bases and 0 bases, there was a span of 5 bases. The CDR3 is 12 residues long.